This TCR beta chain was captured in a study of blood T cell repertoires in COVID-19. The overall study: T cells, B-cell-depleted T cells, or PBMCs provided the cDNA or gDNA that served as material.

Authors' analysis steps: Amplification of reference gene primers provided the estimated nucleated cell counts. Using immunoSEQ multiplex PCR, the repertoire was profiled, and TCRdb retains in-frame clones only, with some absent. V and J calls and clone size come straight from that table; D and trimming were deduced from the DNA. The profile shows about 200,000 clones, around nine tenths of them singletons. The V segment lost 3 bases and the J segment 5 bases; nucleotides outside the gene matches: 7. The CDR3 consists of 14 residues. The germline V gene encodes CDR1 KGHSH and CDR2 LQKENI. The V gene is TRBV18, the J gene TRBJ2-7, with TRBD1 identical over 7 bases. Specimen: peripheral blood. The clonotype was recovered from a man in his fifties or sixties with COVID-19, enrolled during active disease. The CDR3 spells CASSPGTEGNEQYF. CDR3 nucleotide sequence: TGTGCCAGCTCACCCGGGACAGAAGGAAACGAGCAGTACTTC.